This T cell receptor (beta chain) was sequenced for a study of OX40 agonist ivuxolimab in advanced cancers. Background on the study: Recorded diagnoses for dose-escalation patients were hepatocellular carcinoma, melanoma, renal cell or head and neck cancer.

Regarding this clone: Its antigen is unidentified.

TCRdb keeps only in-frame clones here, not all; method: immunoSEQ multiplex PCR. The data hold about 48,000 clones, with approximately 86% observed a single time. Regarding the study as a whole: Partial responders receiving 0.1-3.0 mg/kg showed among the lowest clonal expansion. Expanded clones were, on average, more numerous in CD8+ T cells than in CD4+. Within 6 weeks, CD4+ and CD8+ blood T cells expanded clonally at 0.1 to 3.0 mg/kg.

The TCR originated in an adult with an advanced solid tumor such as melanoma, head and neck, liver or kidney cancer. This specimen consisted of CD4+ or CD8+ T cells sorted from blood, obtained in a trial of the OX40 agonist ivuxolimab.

The CDR3 DNA sequence: TGTGCCAGTAGTATAGCCCAGGGATACTACAATGAGCAGTTCTTC. As protein: CASSIAQGYYNEQFF. The chain carries TRBV19 and TRBJ2-1; D is possibly TRBD1 (5 bases). Trimming took off 1 base at V and 3 bases at J, with 10 bases between the two ends. This CDR3 is 15 amino acids long. CDR1 is LNHDA and CDR2 is SQIVND in the germline V gene (reference sequence).